This TCR beta chain was captured by sequencing in a study of cytomegalovirus exposure and HLA in healthy donors (dated by TCRdb to the late 2010s). The study in broad terms: An earlier analysis of 587 of the donors reported about 300 Gb of sequence data and 95 million to 130 million unique TCR beta sequences obtained from some 200 million T cells. About 280 gigabases of sequencing data and roughly 81 million unique TCR sequences made up an early release that covered around 640 HLA-typed donors. The genetic ancestry cluster associated with self-reported Caucasian donors included 70% to 85% of the approximately 410 genotyped donors. The aim of the study was to test whether cataloging public T cell receptors could identify signatures of past pathogen exposure. The study profiled the T cell repertoires of hundreds of subjects by immunosequencing and related them to cytomegalovirus serostatus. In addition to the first cohort of 666 subjects, a separate validation cohort of about 120 different subjects was used. To predict cytomegalovirus infection status, the study combined high-throughput TCR immunosequencing, statistical association of individual TCRs with disease status, and machine learning. In a later analysis, previously published TCR beta repertoires from 600 to 850 donors were re-analyzed and high-resolution HLA genotyping was added so that TCR occurrence patterns could be studied. The later analysis used no new phenotypic data to find candidate immune exposures, relying instead on TCR beta sequences and their occurrence across donors. In an earlier analysis of roughly 600 of the donors, high-throughput TCR beta sequencing was used to judge whether each TCR beta V gene segment behaved as functional or pseudogenic. Donor age, sex, ethnicity and CMV serostatus were collected together with the repertoire data. In a later genetic analysis, genome-wide SNP genotypes for about 55% of the roughly 670 donors were used, and that subset was treated as a discovery cohort. Every discovery cohort repertoire had been produced on one sequencing platform. Both class I and class II loci were covered by HLA typing, at four-digit resolution. Typing coverage varied by locus: roughly 620-630 donors for A, B, C, DRB1 and DQB1; more than 500 for DQA1; over 600 for DPA1; around 450 for DPB1. Four or five DR-DQ haplotypes were treated as single units for association and clustering because of strong linkage in the cohort. Among around 400 genotyped donors of the cohort, an average of about 240,000 unique TCR beta nucleotide sequences were sequenced per donor, roughly 20% of them non-productive. Points the paper makes about the study in general: A later analysis found that most CMV-associated TCR beta chains appeared HLA-restricted, with HLA associations seemingly driven largely by CMV exposure. The 87-base-pair reads could not distinguish some IMGT-functional V segments, including TRBV6-2 and TRBV6-3, so those segments were excluded. A later analysis reported that several top co-occurrence clusters appeared linked to parvovirus B19, influenza, CMV and Epstein-Barr virus. For the cohort, immune exposure information was limited to CMV serostatus. Linkage disequilibrium might explain the correlated functional status among segregating V segments, but an unknown experimental factor could not be ruled out. Because some donors lacked HLA typing at each locus, the association tests relied only on the typed subset. In a later analysis, more than 15,000 TCR beta sequences were associated with specific HLA alleles at a false discovery rate of 0.05. The presence/absence analyses assumed that sequencing depth was roughly uniform across donors, and that assumption may not be true. In a later analysis, the rate of TCR association differed among HLA loci, with DRB1 alleles having the most associated TCRs and HLA-C alleles having the fewest. This cohort had only TCR beta chains sequenced, and the lack of alpha or paired-chain data limited which features could be detected. Assigning TCR associations to individual alleles was difficult when HLA alleles, especially DR and DQ, strongly co-occurred. A cluster of highly shared sequence variants was judged likely to be a technical artifact of the sequencing pipeline. In a later analysis, HLA-associated TCR beta chains showed more clonal expansion and lower generation probabilities than non-associated chains that were equally common. The authors suggested that the approach could potentially be generalized to other disease states and immunological phenotypes. The classifier was reported to diagnose cytomegalovirus status with high specificity and sensitivity in both the original cohort and the validation cohort. The earlier analysis of some 560 of the donors excluded 15 to 20 rarely observed V segments, including chromosome 9 orphons, because counts were too low. In an earlier analysis of about 550 of the donors, most TCR beta V segments were observed in productive rearrangements about 87% or about 30% of the time, broadly matching IMGT annotations. An association between a missense DCLRE1C variant and V-gene and J-gene trimming of TCR beta chains was found in a later genetic analysis and replicated in an independent cohort. Compared with the approximately 600-donor mean, donors in an Asian-associated ancestry cluster had fewer N-insertions in productive TCRs, according to a later genetic analysis. A few of the identified cytomegalovirus-associated TCR beta chains were confirmed in vitro to be specific for cytomegalovirus antigens. A further reported finding was that TCR beta sequences accurately predicted the HLA-A and HLA-B alleles for most subjects in the first cohort. Across donors, most TCR sequences were observed very rarely, whereas some public TCRs were present in many individuals. A total of fewer than 200 TCR beta chains were listed by the study as associated with cytomegalovirus.

The cohort was made up of 500 to 850 healthy bone marrow donors. All cohort members were sampled while nominally healthy, although unrecorded immune exposures were likely present. The donor was CMV seropositive and was included in the group of 250 to 300 seropositive cohort members. Every donor gave a peripheral blood sample, and the peripheral blood mononuclear cells from that sample were used for TCR beta sequencing. Genomic DNA extraction from the blood cell samples was performed with the Qiagen DNeasy Blood Extraction Kit. Receptor amplification or capture employed the immunoSEQ multiplex PCR assay. For the multiplex PCR, a mixture combining 60 forward primers for TCR Vbeta segments and 13 reverse primers for TCR Jbeta segments was used. Amplification of the CDR3 region of rearranged TCR beta genes was performed with a multiplex PCR assay on genomic DNA. Amplified TCR beta libraries were sequenced as 87-base-pair reads on the Illumina HiSeq System. The original methods were these. In a later analysis, some 80 million unique TCR beta chains were counted across the 666 repertoires, and approximately 9.9 million of these chains were shared by at least two donors. Raw reads were error-corrected and collapsed into unique sequences by a nearest-neighbor algorithm in which closely related sequences were merged to remove PCR and sequencing errors. CDR3 sequences were aligned to IMGT reference sequences to assign V, D and J gene segments. For a sequence to be retained, a match of at least six nucleotides was required to both a V gene segment and a J gene segment. Rearrangements were called productive when the CDR3 lacked stop codons and stayed in frame with V and J; all others were non-productive. CDR3 was defined according to IMGT convention as the region running from the second conserved V-encoded cysteine to the conserved J-encoded phenylalanine. The earlier analysis of about 500 of the donors excluded sequences that lacked an unambiguous match to a single V gene segment. An earlier analysis of a few hundred of the donors called V segments functional above 56.7% productive rearrangements and segregating when the between-donor standard deviation exceeded 5%. A statistical classification framework was built for diagnosing cytomegalovirus status from the catalog of TCR beta chain sequences. In a later analysis, V and J genes were assigned by comparing TCR nucleotide sequences against IMGT/GENE-DB human TR gene sequences. In a later analysis, CDR3 sequences and most-parsimonious VDJ recombination scenarios were assigned using the TCRdist pipeline. In a later analysis, every TCR beta chain was defined by the combination of its CDR3 amino acid sequence and its V-gene family, and reads without a unique V-gene family were dropped. In a later analysis, a few hundred highly shared, low-generation-probability nucleotide sequences were removed to address suspected cross-contamination and a sequencing artifact. In a later analysis, a clonal expansion index was calculated for each public chain from normalized within-repertoire ranks of inferred template counts. Generation probabilities in a later analysis came from a VDJ recombination model fitted to out-of-frame rearrangements, and those results were checked against IGoR. Hypergeometric tests were used in a later analysis to score TCR-TCR, TCR-HLA and TCR-CMV co-occurrence, with a repertoire-size bias correction applied to the TCR pairs. False discovery rates were estimated in a later analysis by permuting HLA or CMV assignments 20 times. In a later analysis, co-occurring TCRs were grouped with DBSCAN, and TCRdist sequence similarity was added when clustering was performed within HLA-allele-positive subsets. Co-occurrence clustering excluded repertoires with fewer than 30,000 or more than 120,000 public chains, plus five with anomalous nucleotide sharing. TCRdb stores this immuneACCESS table with in-frame sequences only. Part of the clones is absent; in the studies checked, under half of the shortfall reflects unresolved V genes, and no reason is known for the rest. From that table come the V and J calls and clone size; the DNA was used to work out D and trimming. Recorded for this sample are approximately 150,000 clones; 70% to 80% of them occurred a single time. In total, the top ten clones hold about 6.6% of the sample.

V drops 3 bases and J drops 8 bases, leaving 16 bases in between. CDR3 length: 14 amino acids, cysteine to phenylalanine. The sequence is cut down to CDR3 DNA, 42 bases in frame from base 1. The germline V gene (reference sequence) supplies CDR1 MNHEY and CDR2 SMNVEV. As to this clone: The antigen this receptor binds is unknown. Qualities for individual bases were not recorded, and no much larger clone is one base off.

This chain is built from TRBV27 and TRBJ1-2; the D gene assignment is ambiguous. Specimen: PBMCs. This TCR derives from a woman in her forties in good health and CMV-seropositive. The DNA reads TGTGCCAGCAGTTTCTCCCAACGGGGTGGGGGCTACACCTTC. Its translation reads: CASSFSQRGGGYTF.